The 27 T cell receptor beta chains listed next were all sequenced from one sample in a study of regulatory T cells in long-lasting Graves disease. Indicated time point: persistent/refractory GD, antithyroid drugs over 5 years with positive TRAb. RNA from PBMCs was the source of the TCR library. Building of the TCR beta libraries involved iRepertoire HTBI primers and Arm-PCR of CDR3 regions. TCRdb re-derived calls from the multiplex PCR reads in MiXCR, one entry per CDR3 protein. This repertoire shows 300,000 to 350,000 distinct CDR3 sequences, about 18% found once; its top ten account for less than 30%. The source material was peripheral blood mononuclear cells (PBMCs), sampled when the disease was refractory, from a patient treated with antithyroid drugs. Receptors originate from a female donor with Graves disease.

This clonotype was observed many times. CDR3 DNA: TGTGCCAGTAGTATGCGGGGACAGGCCCTTAACTATGGCTACACCTTC. As protein: CASSMRGQALNYGYTF. This chain links TRBV19 with TRBJ1-2; 8 positions agree with TRBD1. J lost 1 base, V lost 3 bases, and 7 bases had no gene match. This CDR3 is 16 amino acids long. In germline, CDR1 is LNHDA, CDR2 SQIVND (reference sequence).

This clonotype was seen many times. The chain carries TRBV27 and TRBJ2-2; D is perhaps TRBD1 (5 bases). The length of the CDR3 is 16 residues. Germline V gene data show CDR1 as MNHEY and CDR2 as SMNVEV (reference sequence). Between the trimmed V and J ends, which lost 4 bases and 0 bases, there was a span of 12 bases. The CDR3 reads CASSSRQKPNTGELFF. The CDR3 DNA reads TGTGCCAGCAGTTCCCGACAGAAACCGAACACCGGGGAGCTGTTTTTT.

The CDR3 DNA is TGTGCCAGCAGCCCCCGGGACAGGGGGCCCACAGATACGCAGTATTTT. This sequence encodes CASSPRDRGPTDTQYF. This chain joins TRBV7-9 and TRBJ2-3; 12 bases agree with TRBD1. V shed 5 bases and J 2 bases; nucleotides not matched to a gene: 5. Germline CDR1 reads SEHNR; CDR2 reads FQNEAQ (reference sequence). The CDR3 spans 16 residues.

The chain has TRBV5-1 and TRBJ2-7; TRBD2 matches 9 bases. Germline CDR1 and CDR2: SGHRS and YFSETQ. CDR3 length: 18 residues. The J segment lost 5 bases and the V segment lost 1 base, leaving 16 bases of the junction unmatched. The CDR3 sequence: CASSLQRGGGRASHEQYF. Here the CDR3 DNA reads TGCGCCAGCAGCTTGCAGCGGGGTGGCGGGAGGGCCTCTCACGAGCAGTACTTC. The whole variable domain, remainder taken from reference TRBV5-1 and TRBJ2-7, is KAGVTQTPRYLIKTRGQQVTLSCSPISGHRSVSWYQQTPGQGLQFLFEYFSETQRNKGNFPGRFSGRQFSNSRSEMNVSTLELGDSALYLCASSLQRGGGRASHEQYFGPGTRLTVT.

This chain joins TRBV12-3 or TRBV12-4 and TRBJ2-2; no firm D call. The CDR3 is 11 amino acids. V was trimmed by 7 bases and J by 2 bases, leaving 2 bases between them. For the CDR3, the DNA is TGTGCCAGCACCAACACCGGGGAGCTGTTTTTT. It yields the protein CASTNTGELFF.

Turning to this clonotype: A much larger clone differs by one base, so this may be a read error. The V call is TRBV18, the J call TRBJ1-2, with 9 bases that match TRBD1. Germline lookup yields CDR1 KGHSH and CDR2 LQKENI. The length of the CDR3 is 14 residues. The CDR3 DNA is TGTGCCAGCCCACCAGGACAGGGGACTTATGGCTACACCTTC. This sequence encodes CASPPGQGTYGYTF.

This chain's CDR3 is CASGWNSTDTQYF. CDR3 sequence (DNA): TGTGCCAGCGGGTGGAATAGCACAGATACGCAGTATTTT. The gene calls are TRBV18 and TRBJ2-3; D is ambiguous. The CDR3 spans 13 residues. Germline assignment: CDR1 KGHSH and CDR2 LQKENI. Trimming left V 8 bases short and J 0 bases short, with 9 bases between.

This clonotype showed up many times. The CDR3 DNA sequence: TGTGCCAGCAGTGAAGCAGGGGACCGGCAGCCCCAGCATTTT. Its translation: CASSEAGDRQPQHF. The V gene is TRBV6-1, the J gene TRBJ1-5, with TRBD1 as a possible D gene (5 bases). V was clipped by 0 bases and J by 7 bases, with 10 bases between them. The germline V gene encodes CDR1 MNHNS and CDR2 SASEGT. The CDR3 totals 14 residues.

This clonotype came up a few times. The CDR3 nucleotides are TGTGCCAGCAGTTACTCTGGGGATGGGGATGCTTTCTTT. As protein: CASSYSGDGDAFF. This sequence joins TRBV6-5 and TRBJ1-1; D uncertain. V was trimmed by 0 bases and J by 11 bases, leaving 13 bases between them. CDR3 length: 13 amino acids. The germline V gene encodes CDR1 MNHEY and CDR2 SVGAGI.

Only a few counts were recorded for this clonotype. V gene TRBV7-9 combines with J gene TRBJ1-6; D uncertain. Germline V gene data show CDR1 as SEHNR and CDR2 as FQNEAQ (reference sequence). The CDR3 extends over 15 amino acids. V shed 4 bases and J shed 4 bases, with 11 bases lying between them. As DNA, the CDR3 is TGTGCCAGCAGCTCTGACCGGGAGTATAATTCACCCCTCCACTTT. Amino acid sequence: CASSSDREYNSPLHF. Drawing the rest from reference TRBV7-9 and TRBJ1-6, the complete variable domain is DTGVSQNPRHKITKRGQNVTFRCDPISEHNRLYWYRQTLGQGPEFLTYFQNEAQLEKSRLLSDRFSAERPKGSFSTLEIQRTEQGDSAMYLCASSSDREYNSPLHFGNGTRLTVT.

This clonotype occurred many times. The rearrangement links TRBV10-3 to TRBJ1-5; D call uncertain. Trimming left V 6 bases short and J 0 bases short, with 6 bases between. The CDR3 has 13 residues. Per the germline V gene, CDR1 is ENHRY and CDR2 is SYGVKD. The chain's CDR3 is CAIRIDSNQPQHF. CDR3 in DNA: TGTGCCATCAGGATCGATAGCAATCAGCCCCAGCATTTT.

This sequence joins TRBV5-1 and TRBJ1-5; tentatively, D is TRBD1 (6 bases). CDR1 is SGHRS and CDR2 is YFSETQ in the germline V gene. The CDR3 loop spans 15 amino acids. Trimming removed 1 base at V and 4 bases at J, with 12 bases between. As DNA, the CDR3 is TGCGCCAGCAGCTTGAGGGGGGCCCAGAATCAGCCCCAGCATTTT. This sequence encodes CASSLRGAQNQPQHF.

The table lists this clonotype with many counts. The chain recombines TRBV12-3 or TRBV12-4 with TRBJ1-1; no reliable D call. The CDR3 extends over 11 amino acids. The V and J ends lost 2 bases and 7 bases respectively, with 5 bases between them. The CDR3, as DNA: TGTGCCAGCAGTTTAAGGAATGAAGCTTTCTTT. Translation: CASSLRNEAFF.

The chain couples TRBV14 to TRBJ2-7; D perhaps matches TRBD2 (6 bases). This CDR3 contains 13 residues. Deletions cut 3 bases from V and 6 bases from J, with 12 bases between. The germline V gene encodes CDR1 SGHDN and CDR2 FVKESK. The CDR3 DNA follows: TGTGCCAGCAGCCAGAGGGAGGATCCCGAGCAGTACTTC. The encoded protein is CASSQREDPEQYF.

Comments on this clonotype: The CDR3 ends on some other residue instead of the conserved phenylalanine or tryptophan, so this is likely a read error. This chain links TRBV2 with TRBJ1-2; tentative D call: TRBD1 (6 bases). CDR1 is SNHLY and CDR2 is FYNNEI in the germline V gene. The CDR3 has 14 amino acids. V lost 9 bases, J lost 4 bases, and 18 bases lay in between. The CDR3 reads CASNNGGLSYGYTL. The CDR3 bases are TGTGCCAGTAACAACGGGGGGCTGAGCTATGGCTACACCCTC.

CDR3 amino acids: CASSARGGYTF. The CDR3 DNA follows: TGTGCCAGCAGCGCGCGGGGAGGCTACACCTTC. The rearrangement joins TRBV9 to TRBJ1-2; D call uncertain. Trimming shortened V by 3 bases and J by 8 bases, and 8 bases separated the two germline ends. This CDR3 comprises 11 residues. CDR1 SGDLS and CDR2 YYNGEE come from the germline V gene.

Note on this clonotype: This may stem from a read error, because a much larger clone lies one nucleotide away. This rearrangement joins TRBV6-1 to TRBJ1-2; D may be TRBD1 (6 bases). CDR1 and CDR2 from the germline V gene are MNHNS and SASEGT. This CDR3 is 15 amino acids long. With 5 bases removed from V and 4 bases from J, the gap between germline ends came to 17 bases. CDR3 sequence reads: CASSNPGQISYGYTF. The CDR3 coding sequence is TGTGCCAGCAGTAACCCGGGACAAATAAGCTATGGCTACACCTTC.

This clonotype has a count of ten or more. This chain uses TRBV12-3 or TRBV12-4 with TRBJ1-6; D unresolved. V lost 3 bases and J lost 6, with 3 bases in between. The CDR3 loop spans 12 amino acids. Here the CDR3 reads CASSFSNSPLHF. For the CDR3, the DNA is TGTGCCAGCAGTTTCTCTAATTCACCCCTCCACTTT.

Turning to this clonotype: A single base separates this from a much larger clone, so it may be a read error. The V gene is TRBV11-1, the J gene TRBJ2-5; the match to TRBD1 covers 10 bases. The CDR3 runs to 15 residues. Germline CDR1 reads SGHAT; CDR2 reads FQDESV (reference sequence). The trim removed 5 bases at V and 5 bases at J, leaving 8 bases unmatched. The CDR3 region has the DNA TGTGCCAGCAGCGCCGGGACAGGGGCTCGGGAGACCCAGTACTTC. Encoded protein: CASSAGTGARETQYF.

This clonotype was seen more than once but under ten times. The gene calls are TRBV15 and TRBJ1-5, with D possibly being TRBD1 (5 bases). Trimming stripped 1 base from V and 0 bases from J, with 10 bases between. Looked up from germline, CDR1 is LNHNV and CDR2 is YYDKDF (reference sequence). The CDR3 has 16 amino acids. This chain's CDR3 is CATSRARGGSNQPQHF. As DNA, the CDR3 is TGTGCCACCAGCAGAGCTCGTGGGGGTAGCAATCAGCCCCAGCATTTT.

This clonotype was observed a handful of times. The junction departs from the called germline gene at one end, perhaps through a read error. The chain employs TRBV13 and TRBJ1-2; 9 positions match TRBD1. This CDR3 is 14 amino acids long. From germline, CDR1 is PRHDT and CDR2 FYEKMQ (reference sequence). The DNA of the CDR3 is TGTGCCAGCAGCGCCTGGACAGGGGACTACGGCTACACCTTC. Translated, it gives CASSAWTGDYGYTF. Full variable domain (missing parts from reference TRBV13 and TRBJ1-2): AAGVIQSPRHLIKEKRETATLKCYPIPRHDTVYWYQQGPGQDPQFLISFYEKMQSDKGSIPDRFSAQQFSDYHSELNMSSLELGDSALYFCASSAWTGDYGYTFGSGTRLTVV.

This clonotype was counted only a few times. This chain joins TRBV18 and TRBJ1-5; no clear D gene. Trimming removed 2 bases from V and 11 bases from J, with 22 bases in between. The germline V gene has CDR1 KGHSH and CDR2 LQKENI. The CDR3 consists of 16 residues. CDR3 region: CASSPSVGSKSLTQHF. Written as DNA, the CDR3 is TGTGCCAGCTCACCATCCGTGGGTTCTAAATCATTGACCCAGCATTTT. The whole variable domain, remainder taken from reference TRBV18 and TRBJ1-5, is NAGVMQNPRHLVRRRGQEARLRCSPMKGHSHVYWYRQLPEEGLKFMVYLQKENIIDESGMPKERFSAEFPKEGPSILRIQQVVRGDSAAYFCASSPSVGSKSLTQHFGDGTRLSIL.

In its sample, this clonotype was seen many times. The chain joins TRBV11-2 to TRBJ1-2; 7 nucleotides line up with TRBD1. CDR1 is SGHAT and CDR2 is FQNNGV in the germline V gene. The junction had 9 bases not matched to a gene; V was cut back by 4 bases and J by 4 bases. This CDR3 contains 15 residues. CDR3 in amino acids: CASSSLWSGGYGYTF. As DNA, the CDR3 is TGTGCCAGCAGCTCACTCTGGTCAGGGGGCTATGGCTACACCTTC.

This clonotype turned up a few times. The rearrangement joins TRBV7-9 to TRBJ2-7; D gene ambiguous. The CDR3 runs 11 residues. Germline V gene data show CDR1 as SEHNR and CDR2 as FQNEAQ (reference sequence). Trimming took off 4 bases at V and 7 bases at J, with 8 bases between the two ends. CDR3 sequence: CASSSRQEQYF. The CDR3 region has the DNA TGTGCCAGCAGCTCCCGCCAAGAGCAGTACTTC.

This chain links TRBV19 with TRBJ1-2; D ambiguous. The germline V and J ends were trimmed by 2 bases and 5 bases, with 18 bases remaining between them. Germline lookup yields CDR1 LNHDA and CDR2 SQIVND (reference sequence). CDR3 length: 16 residues. CDR3: CASSILGEGTGYGYTF. As DNA, the CDR3 is TGTGCCAGTAGTATACTTGGAGAGGGTACCGGTTATGGCTACACCTTC. Full variable domain (rest looked up from reference TRBV19 and TRBJ1-2): DGGITQSPKYLFRKEGQNVTLSCEQNLNHDAMYWYRQDPGQGLRLIYYSQIVNDFQKGDIAEGYSVSREKKESFPLTVTSAQKNPTAFYLCASSILGEGTGYGYTFGSGTRLTVV.

This clonotype was counted between two and nine times. The rearrangement links TRBV20-1 to TRBJ2-2; D is perhaps TRBD2 (6 bases). CDR3 length equals 15 residues. Trimming shortened V by 0 bases and J by 6 bases, and 14 bases separated the two germline ends. Germline CDR1 reads DFQATT; CDR2 reads SNEGSKA (reference sequence). The CDR3 here is CSARDRETSPGELFF. The DNA for the CDR3 is TGCAGTGCTAGAGATAGAGAAACTAGCCCCGGGGAGCTGTTTTTT.

This clonotype was counted at least ten times. The rearrangement joins TRBV11-2 to TRBJ2-2, with D tentatively TRBD1 (6 bases). The ends were cut back, 0 bases at V and 7 bases at J, with 9 bases in the middle. Germline V lookup: CDR1 SGHAT, CDR2 FQNNGV. The CDR3 runs to 14 residues. CDR3 nucleotides: TGTGCCAGCAGCTTAGATACAGGGTTCGGGGAGCTGTTTTTT. This encodes CASSLDTGFGELFF.